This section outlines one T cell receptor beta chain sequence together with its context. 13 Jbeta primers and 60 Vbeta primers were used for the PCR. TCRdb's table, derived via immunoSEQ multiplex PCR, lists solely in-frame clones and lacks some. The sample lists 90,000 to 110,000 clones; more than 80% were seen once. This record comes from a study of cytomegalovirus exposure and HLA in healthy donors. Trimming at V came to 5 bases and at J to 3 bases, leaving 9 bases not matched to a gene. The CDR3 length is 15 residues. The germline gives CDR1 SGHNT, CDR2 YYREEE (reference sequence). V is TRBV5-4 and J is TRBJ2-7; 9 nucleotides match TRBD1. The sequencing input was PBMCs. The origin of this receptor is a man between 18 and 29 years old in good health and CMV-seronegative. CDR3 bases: TGTGCCAGCAGGTCCTCCGGGACAGGGAACTACGAGCAGTACTTC. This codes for CASRSSGTGNYEQYF.